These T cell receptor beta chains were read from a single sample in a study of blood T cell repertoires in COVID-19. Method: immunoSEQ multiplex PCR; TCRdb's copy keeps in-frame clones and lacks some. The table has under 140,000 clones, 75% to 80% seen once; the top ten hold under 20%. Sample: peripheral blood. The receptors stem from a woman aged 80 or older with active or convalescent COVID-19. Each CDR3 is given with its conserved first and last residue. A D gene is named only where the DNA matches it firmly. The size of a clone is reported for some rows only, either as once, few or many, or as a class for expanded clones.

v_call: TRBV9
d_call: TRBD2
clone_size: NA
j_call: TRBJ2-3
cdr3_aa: CASSVGGLAGVTDTQYF
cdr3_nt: TGTGCCAGCAGCGTAGGCGGTTTGGCGGGAGTGACAGATACGCAGTATTTT

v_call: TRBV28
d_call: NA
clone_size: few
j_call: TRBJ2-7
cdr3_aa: CASSLAGPSEQYF
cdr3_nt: TGTGCCAGCAGTTTGGCAGGGCCATCCGAGCAGTACTTC

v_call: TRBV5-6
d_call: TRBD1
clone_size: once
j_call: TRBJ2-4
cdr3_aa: CASSLQDRRNIQYF
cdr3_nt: TGTGCCAGCAGCCTCCAGGACAGGAGAAACATTCAGTACTTC

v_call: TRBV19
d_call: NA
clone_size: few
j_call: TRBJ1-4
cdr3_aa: CATGLLGKRREKLFF
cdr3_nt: TGTGCTACGGGCTTGTTAGGCAAGCGGAGGGAAAAACTGTTTTTT

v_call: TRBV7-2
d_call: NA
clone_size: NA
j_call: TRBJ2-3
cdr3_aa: CASSLAVAPGLDTQYF
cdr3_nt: TGTGCCAGCAGCTTAGCGGTTGCCCCGGGATTGGATACGCAGTATTTT

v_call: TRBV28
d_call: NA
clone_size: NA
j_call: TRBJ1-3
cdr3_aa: CASSWRAGSGNTIYF
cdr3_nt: TGTGCCAGCAGTTGGCGGGCGGGCTCTGGAAACACCATATATTTT

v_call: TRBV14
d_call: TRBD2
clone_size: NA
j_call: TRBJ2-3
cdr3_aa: CASSLLAGVRGDTQYF
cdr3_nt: TGTGCCAGCAGCCTTCTCGCGGGAGTACGCGGAGATACGCAGTATTTT

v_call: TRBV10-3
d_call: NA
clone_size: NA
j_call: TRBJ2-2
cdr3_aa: CAISESGPSASNTGELFF
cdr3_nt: TGTGCCATCAGTGAGAGCGGGCCTAGCGCATCGAACACCGGGGAGCTGTTTTTT

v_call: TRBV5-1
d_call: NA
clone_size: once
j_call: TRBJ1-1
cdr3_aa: CASSLVPPMNTEAFF
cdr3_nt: TGCGCCAGCAGCTTGGTTCCCCCCATGAACACTGAAGCTTTCTTT

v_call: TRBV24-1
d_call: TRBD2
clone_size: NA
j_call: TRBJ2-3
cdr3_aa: CATIFRDYYTDTQYF
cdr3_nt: TGTGCCACCATTTTCCGGGACTACTACACAGATACGCAGTATTTT

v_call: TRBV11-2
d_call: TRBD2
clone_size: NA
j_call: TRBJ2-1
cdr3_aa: CASSSSRSGRATDEQFF
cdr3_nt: TGTGCCAGCAGCTCCTCCCGGAGCGGGAGGGCAACGGATGAGCAGTTCTTC

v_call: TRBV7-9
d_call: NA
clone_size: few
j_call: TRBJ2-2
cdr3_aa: CASSLGRNTGELFF
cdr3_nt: TGTGCCAGCAGCTTAGGCAGAAACACCGGGGAGCTGTTTTTT

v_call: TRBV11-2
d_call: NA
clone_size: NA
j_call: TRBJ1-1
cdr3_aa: CASSPRTGEAFF
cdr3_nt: TGTGCCAGCAGCCCGAGAACCGGTGAAGCTTTCTTT

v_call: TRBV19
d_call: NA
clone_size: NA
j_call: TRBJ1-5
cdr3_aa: CASRTRTDSNQPQHF
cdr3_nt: TGTGCCAGTAGGACACGAACTGATAGCAATCAGCCCCAGCATTTT

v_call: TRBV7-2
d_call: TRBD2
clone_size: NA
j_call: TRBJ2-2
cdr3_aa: CASSLTSALTGELFF
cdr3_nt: TGTGCCAGCAGCCTAACTAGCGCCCTAACCGGGGAGCTGTTTTTT

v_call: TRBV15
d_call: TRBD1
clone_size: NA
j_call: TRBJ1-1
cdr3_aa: CATSRPVDRGHDTEAFF
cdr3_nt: TGTGCCACCAGCAGACCCGTGGACAGGGGGCATGACACTGAAGCTTTCTTT

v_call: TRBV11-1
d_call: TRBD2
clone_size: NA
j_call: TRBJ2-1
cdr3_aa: CASSLLGGYNEQFF
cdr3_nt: TGTGCCAGCAGCTTATTGGGGGGGTACAATGAGCAGTTCTTC

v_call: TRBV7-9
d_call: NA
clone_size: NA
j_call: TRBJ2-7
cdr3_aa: CASSRDSLAYEQYF
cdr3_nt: TGTGCCAGCAGCCGCGACAGTTTAGCCTACGAGCAGTACTTC

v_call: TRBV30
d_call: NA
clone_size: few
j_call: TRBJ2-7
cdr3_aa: CAWSAGKTYEQYF
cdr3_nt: TGTGCCTGGAGTGCAGGGAAAACCTACGAGCAGTACTTC

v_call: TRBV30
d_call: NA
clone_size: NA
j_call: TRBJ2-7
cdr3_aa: CAWGGAGFGQYF
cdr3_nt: TGTGCCTGGGGGGGGGCAGGTTTCGGGCAGTACTTC

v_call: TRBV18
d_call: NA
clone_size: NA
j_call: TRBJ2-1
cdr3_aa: CASSPRPVAGYNEQFF
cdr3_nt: TGTGCCAGCTCACCACGCCCCGTGGCGGGTTACAATGAGCAGTTCTTC

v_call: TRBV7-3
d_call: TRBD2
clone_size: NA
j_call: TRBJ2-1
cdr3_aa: CASSVNSGSHYNEQFF
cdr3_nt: TGTGCCAGCAGCGTAAATAGCGGGAGCCATTACAATGAGCAGTTCTTC

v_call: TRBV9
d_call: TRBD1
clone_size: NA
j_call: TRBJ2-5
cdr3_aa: CASSPRGTGNPETQYF
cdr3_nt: TGTGCCAGCAGCCCCCGCGGGACAGGGAATCCGGAGACCCAGTACTTC